The text below deals with one T cell receptor beta chain. Its cognate antigen has yet to be identified. One junction end disagrees with the germline gene, perhaps due to a read error. According to the germline V gene, CDR1 reads MNHEY and CDR2 reads SVGEGT. From cysteine to phenylalanine, the CDR3 is 16 amino acids long. Only CDR3 DNA is held: 48 bases, read in frame from base 1. The data originate from a study of blood T cells in healthy people across ages (dated by TCRdb to about 2015). For context, the study as a whole: In model experiments, template switching captured about one uniquely barcoded TCR beta cDNA molecule for every two T cells. The study measured age-related changes in TCR beta repertoire diversity using deep sequencing normalized with unique cDNA molecular identifiers. The donors were divided into four age groups: young (average around 16 years), middle-aged (approximately 42), aged (about 60) and long-lived (82). Donors of different ages were randomly distributed across sequencing lanes to avoid experimental bias. Using the same blood draw, the study looked at two additional independent replicas of 1 million unique cDNA reads for two donors, one aged 18 to 30 and the other aged 80 or older.

General findings and caveats noted by the study authors: Compared with the aged group, more naive CD4+ T cells, fewer expanded clones and increased TCR diversity were shown by the long-lived group, suggesting age selection. There was a strong correlation between observed TCR beta diversity and the percentage of naive T cells measured by flow cytometry. As age increased, observed TCR beta diversity per million T cells dropped in a roughly linear way, and a significant reduction was already evident by age about 36. The CMV infection status of donors was not known, potentially confounding age-related changes in expanded clonotypes. Since profiling was done on bulk unsorted PBMCs, naive and antigen-experienced compartments could not be conclusively compared. Estimates of total diversity from one million sequenced T cells were regarded as lower bounds and underestimates.

Library method: 5' RACE. Sequenced using an Illumina HiSeq 2500. The second PCR ran for about 6 to 11 cycles and used a J-beta primer mix along with a sample-barcoded 5' primer. A template-switch 5' adaptor carrying 12 random nucleotides introduced a unique molecular identifier onto each TCR beta cDNA molecule. Each sample yielded at least 2.5 million CDR3-containing paired-end reads. First-strand cDNA synthesis was performed from all RNA using the Mint cDNA synthesis kit, with priming by a TRBC-specific oligonucleotide. All cDNA was treated with uracil-DNA glycosylase and then went through a first 18-cycle PCR with the universal primers M1SS and BC2_uni_R. The original pipeline was this. Each sample was normalized by randomly selecting 1 million high-quality reads, each carrying a distinct molecular identifier. Instead of being binned into consensus sequences, reads with shared molecular identifiers were discarded. MiTCR, run with a Q25 quality threshold and the strictest error-elimination algorithm, handled CDR3 identification, clonotype clustering and error correction. Lower-bound total TCR beta diversity was estimated with a nonparametric unseen species model using Euler transformation. TCRdb's own reprocessing of the public reads used fastp at Q25 and MiXCR and kept productive beta chains. Records with the same CDR3 protein are collapsed into one entry carrying the most frequent genes and DNA. TCRdb assigned the V and J calls; the authors' analysis was not used. The sample yields about a million distinct CDR3 sequences; roughly 50% were counted once. Roughly a fifth of the sample goes to the ten largest clones.

Donors were roughly 40 systemically healthy Caucasian individuals from Russia aged about 6 to 100 years. Each donor gave 8 to 10 milliliters of peripheral blood, drawn into EDTA-treated Vacutainer tubes. Ficoll-Paque density-gradient centrifugation was used to isolate PBMCs, with at least 6.5 million per sample. Trizol reagent was used to extract total RNA from PBMCs, with at least 5 micrograms per sample. The percentages of naive CD45RAhigh/CD27high T cells were determined by flow cytometry on a PBMC aliquot from every donor. This TCR was sampled from a woman between 55 and 75 years old in good health. The chain is assembled from TRBV6-2 or TRBV6-3 and TRBJ2-3, and TRBD1 may be the D gene, going by 6 matching bases. Sequenced sample: blood. The CDR3 sequence is CASSRQAFLTTDTQYF. The sequence in DNA is TGCGCCAGCAGCCGACAGGCTTTTCTTACCACAGATACGCAGTATTTT.